These 25 T cell receptor beta chains share one sample of origin, sequenced in a study of blood T cell repertoires in COVID-19. The assay was immunoSEQ multiplex PCR, and TCRdb's table has in-frame clones only and misses some. The sample gives 45,000 to 55,000 clones, 70% to 90% of which show up once; approximately 5.3% is in the top ten. Sequencing was performed on peripheral blood. The receptors derive from a human donor in a cohort sampled during active COVID-19.

The CDR3, as DNA: TGTGCCAGCAGTTCCTCTAATAGCGGGGGGACAGATACGCAGTATTTT. It is translated as CASSSSNSGGTDTQYF. This sequence joins TRBV7-6 and TRBJ2-3; 10 positions match TRBD2. With V trimmed by 6 bases and J by 3 bases, 9 bases remained unmatched. The CDR3 extends over 16 amino acids. CDR1 is SGHVS, CDR2 FNYEAQ, per germline.

The chain has TRBV10-1 and TRBJ2-1; tentatively, D is TRBD2 (6 bases). V shed 3 bases and J shed 8 bases, with 11 bases lying between them. CDR3 length: 13 residues. Germline V gene data show CDR1 as WNHNN and CDR2 as SYGVQD (reference sequence). The CDR3 loop reads CASSDSGVHEQFF. The CDR3 DNA reads as TGCGCCAGCAGTGACTCGGGAGTCCATGAGCAGTTCTTC.

The genes are TRBV6-6 and TRBJ1-1; D is possibly TRBD1 (6 bases). Germline CDR1 and CDR2: MNHNY and SVGAGI (reference sequence). V lost 5 bases and J lost 0, with 22 bases in between. The CDR3 contains 18 residues. The CDR3 coding sequence is TGTGCCAGCAGTCCCCTTTTAAGAGGACAGAACATGAACACTGAAGCTTTCTTT. This encodes CASSPLLRGQNMNTEAFF.

This clone was detected once. The chain recombines TRBV29-1 with TRBJ1-1; D not resolved. From germline, CDR1 is SQVTM and CDR2 ANQGSEA. V was shortened by 4 bases and J by 0 bases, with 3 bases between the two germline ends. The CDR3 covers 11 residues. The CDR3 spells CSVVVNTEAFF. The CDR3 region has the DNA TGCAGCGTTGTAGTGAACACTGAAGCTTTCTTT. Full variable domain (rest looked up from reference TRBV29-1 and TRBJ1-1): SAVISQKPSRDICQRGTSLTIQCQVDSQVTMMFWYRQQPGQSLTLIATANQGSEATYESGFVIDKFPISRPNLTFSTLTVSNMSPEDSSIYLCSVVVNTEAFFGQGTRLTVV.

The CDR3 loop reads CATSRDTAGFLYF. The CDR3, as DNA: TGTGCCACCAGCAGAGACACAGCGGGGTTTCTGTATTTT. The rearrangement joins TRBV15 to TRBJ2-3; 7 nucleotides line up with TRBD2. V lost 0 bases to trimming and J lost 14 bases; unmatched junction nucleotides: 8. There are 13 residues in the CDR3. Germline V lookup: CDR1 LNHNV, CDR2 YYDKDF (reference sequence).

The chain combines TRBV2 with TRBJ2-3; D may be TRBD2 (5 bases). The CDR3 totals 15 residues. Germline lookup yields CDR1 SNHLY and CDR2 FYNNEI. Between the trimmed V and J ends, which lost 4 bases and 4 bases, there was a span of 15 bases. DNA of the CDR3: TGTGCCAGCAGTGGGCTAGCACGACGGGCAGATACGCAGTATTTT. This sequence encodes CASSGLARRADTQYF. The variable domain in full, with the rest retrieved from reference TRBV2 and TRBJ2-3, is EPEVTQTPSHQVTQMGQEVILRCVPISNHLYFYWYRQILGQKVEFLVSFYNNEISEKSEIFDDQFSVERPDGSNFTLKIRSTKLEDSAMYFCASSGLARRADTQYFGPGTRLTVL.

The rearrangement uses TRBV19 and TRBJ1-5; TRBD1 aligns across 8 bases. Germline CDR1 is LNHDA and CDR2 is SQIVND (reference sequence). The V gene end was trimmed by 4 bases and the J gene end by 2 bases; junction bases not matched to a gene: 1. The CDR3 totals 14 residues. The CDR3 is CASSTTGGNQPQHF. The DNA for the CDR3 is TGTGCCAGTAGTACGACAGGGGGCAATCAGCCCCAGCATTTT. Based on the CDR3 plus reference TRBV19 and TRBJ1-5, the full variable domain is DGGITQSPKYLFRKEGQNVTLSCEQNLNHDAMYWYRQDPGQGLRLIYYSQIVNDFQKGDIAEGYSVSREKKESFPLTVTSAQKNPTAFYLCASSTTGGNQPQHFGDGTRLSIL.

This clone has a single count. This chain uses TRBV28 with TRBJ1-2; D remains unclear. Germline loops: CDR1 MDHEN, CDR2 SYDVKM. V was shortened by 6 bases and J by 5 bases, with 10 bases between the two germline ends. The CDR3 consists of 12 residues. The CDR3 reads CASSLRGYGYTF. The CDR3 region has the DNA TGTGCCAGCAGCCTCCGGGGATATGGCTACACCTTC.

The J gene is TRBJ1-6, the V gene TRBV6-4, with D maybe TRBD1 (5 bases). Germline V gene sequence: CDR1 MRHNA, CDR2 SNTAGT. With 2 bases removed from V and 7 bases from J, the gap between germline ends came to 9 bases. There are 14 residues in the CDR3. In nucleotides, the CDR3 is TGTGCCAGCAGTGACAGGGGAGGAAATTCACCCCTCCACTTT. Translation gives CASSDRGGNSPLHF.

The V call is TRBV7-2, the J call TRBJ2-7, with 10 bases aligning to TRBD2. The ends lost 4 bases at V and 5 bases at J; junction bases unmatched: 11. CDR3 length: 16 amino acids. Per the germline V gene, CDR1 is SGHTA and CDR2 is FQGNSA. DNA of the CDR3: TGTGCCAGCAGCTGGAGCGGGGGGGCCGCTTCTAACGAGCAGTACTTC. This sequence encodes CASSWSGGAASNEQYF.

The rearrangement links TRBV6-5 to TRBJ1-2; D gene unclear. This CDR3 spans 11 amino acids. V was shortened by 5 bases and J by 8 bases, with 9 bases between the two germline ends. Per germline, CDR1 MNHEY and CDR2 SVGAGI. The CDR3 here is CASSHRGGYTF. The DNA of the CDR3 is TGTGCCAGCAGTCATCGGGGAGGCTACACCTTC.

V and J are TRBV3-1 (or the pseudogene TRBV3-2) and TRBJ1-5; possibly TRBD1 for D (5 bases). The CDR3 extends over 14 amino acids. The germline CDR1 and CDR2 sequences are LGHDT and YNNKEL (reference sequence). V was clipped by 1 base and J by 9 bases, with 13 bases between them. For the CDR3, the DNA is TGTGCCAGCAGCCAAGCGGCGCGCGGGGGGCCCCAGCATTTT. Its translation: CASSQAARGGPQHF.

The rearrangement uses TRBV11-2 and TRBJ2-1, with unresolved D. The CDR3 has 17 residues. Germline V gives CDR1 SGHAT, CDR2 FQNNGV. The V end lost 1 base, the J end lost 0 bases, and 13 bases lay between the germline ends. The CDR3 loop is CASSLGELASSYNEQFF. CDR3 nucleotides: TGTGCCAGCAGCTTAGGTGAACTCGCGAGCTCCTACAATGAGCAGTTCTTC.

The chain employs TRBV19 and TRBJ2-2; 10 bases map to TRBD1. Germline CDR1 and CDR2: LNHDA and SQIVND (reference sequence). The CDR3 totals 16 residues. The V gene end was trimmed by 4 bases and the J gene end by 5 bases; junction bases not matched to a gene: 7. The CDR3 DNA reads TGTGCCAGTAGTAACCCGGGACAGGGGAGAACCGGGGAGCTGTTTTTT. It translates to CASSNPGQGRTGELFF.

This chain connects TRBV6-2 or TRBV6-3 to TRBJ2-5, with 9 bases that match TRBD2. Germline loops: CDR1 MNHEY, CDR2 SVGEGT. V lost 2 bases and J lost 3; bases outside the gene matches: 10. This CDR3 contains 17 residues. The CDR3 here is CASSYERGAEYKETQYF. CDR3 nucleotide sequence: TGTGCCAGCAGTTACGAGCGGGGGGCCGAATACAAAGAGACCCAGTACTTC.

As for this clone: This may be a read error, as it is one base from a much larger clone. V and J are TRBV7-2 and TRBJ1-1; the match to TRBD1 covers 7 bases. Germline V gene data show CDR1 as SGHTA and CDR2 as FQGNSA. V was clipped by 5 bases and J by 4 bases; unmatched bases: 4. The CDR3 spans 13 residues. The chain's CDR3 is CASSLTGVTEAFF. The CDR3 nucleotides are TGTGCCAGCAGCCTAACAGGGGTCACTGAAGCTTTCTTT.

The rearrangement uses TRBV5-1 and TRBJ2-3; 7 nucleotides match TRBD2. Germline CDR1 SGHRS, CDR2 YFSETQ. The CDR3 sequence is 13 residues long. With V trimmed by 1 base and J by 4 bases, 0 bases remained unmatched. The CDR3 sequence is CASSLREADTQYF. The CDR3 bases are TGCGCCAGCAGCTTGCGGGAGGCAGATACGCAGTATTTT.

The chain is built from TRBV2 and TRBJ1-2; 9 bases line up with TRBD1. The CDR3 has 13 amino acids. V shed 5 bases, J shed 7 bases, and the junction held 5 bases outside the gene matches. Looked up from germline, CDR1 is SNHLY and CDR2 is FYNNEI. The CDR3 is CASSYRGQFGYTF. DNA of the CDR3: TGTGCCAGCAGTTACAGGGGGCAATTTGGCTACACCTTC.

J is TRBJ2-7 and V is TRBV6-2 or TRBV6-3; D might be TRBD2 (6 bases). The germline V gene encodes CDR1 MNHEY and CDR2 SVGEGT. V was pared by 0 bases and J by 7 bases, with 10 bases between. CDR3 length: 13 residues. The CDR3 DNA follows: TGTGCCAGCAGTTACTCGGTAGGAGGGGAGCAGTACTTC. Translated: CASSYSVGGEQYF.

About this clone: A read error may produce the germline difference seen at one junction end. The CDR3 loop is CASSLAGPRSSEQYF. The CDR3 DNA reads as TGTGCCAGCAGCTTGGCTGGCCCCCGTTCCTCCGAGCAGTACTTC. The gene calls are TRBV5-5 and TRBJ2-7, with D hard to call. Germline V gives CDR1 SGHKS, CDR2 YYEKEE (reference sequence). The length of the CDR3 is 15 residues.

The chain uses TRBV30 and TRBJ2-5; tentative D call: TRBD2 (6 bases). The CDR3 totals 13 residues. Trimming pared 4 bases from V and 7 bases from J, leaving 16 bases between. Germline loops: CDR1 GTSNPN, CDR2 SVGIG (reference sequence). CDR3 coding DNA: TGTGCCTGGACTCCGGGACCGCGGGGGACCCAGTACTTC. Its protein is CAWTPGPRGTQYF.

V is TRBV28 and J is TRBJ2-2; TRBD1 matches at 7 bases. J was trimmed by 1 base and V by 8 bases; bases with no gene match: 7. Germline V lookup: CDR1 MDHEN, CDR2 SYDVKM. CDR3 size: 15 residues. The CDR3 reads CASRRGQLNTGELFF. The DNA of the CDR3 is TGTGCCAGCCGTCGGGGACAGTTGAACACCGGGGAGCTGTTTTTT. The variable domain in full, completed from reference TRBV28 and TRBJ2-2, reads DVKVTQSSRYLVKRTGEKVFLECVQDMDHENMFWYRQDPGLGLRLIYFSYDVKMKEKGDIPEGYSVSREKKERFSLILESASTNQTSMYLCASRRGQLNTGELFFGEGSRLTVL.

The chain recombines TRBV9 with TRBJ2-3, with D possibly being TRBD2 (6 bases). Trimming took 0 bases from V and 12 from J, leaving 8 bases between them. Germline V lookup: CDR1 SGDLS, CDR2 YYNGEE. CDR3 size: 11 residues. CDR3 nucleotide sequence: TGTGCCAGCAGCGTAGGGGAGGTTCAGTATTTT. Protein product: CASSVGEVQYF.

The chain uses TRBV9 and TRBJ2-7; 8 bases map to TRBD2. V shed 2 bases and J 3 bases; nucleotides not matched to a gene: 7. The CDR3 runs 15 residues. Germline V gene data show CDR1 as SGDLS and CDR2 as YYNGEE. CDR3: CASSVGSGGFYEQYF. The CDR3 region has the DNA TGTGCCAGCAGCGTGGGGAGCGGGGGCTTCTACGAGCAGTACTTC. The full variable domain, with the rest looked up from reference TRBV9 and TRBJ2-7, is DSGVTQTPKHLITATGQRVTLRCSPRSGDLSVYWYQQSLDQGLQFLIQYYNGEERAKGNILERFSAQQFPDLHSELNLSSLELGDSALYFCASSVGSGGFYEQYFGPGTRLTVT.

This clone is a singleton in its sample. The rearrangement uses TRBV29-1 and TRBJ2-3, with 8 nucleotides matching TRBD2. This CDR3 region has 19 residues. Germline V gene lookup returns CDR1 SQVTM and CDR2 ANQGSEA. Losses at the gene ends were 4 bases for V and 2 bases for J; bases not matched to a gene: 20. The CDR3: CSVARGGSTAPSTTDTQYF. The CDR3, as DNA: TGCAGCGTTGCCCGGGGGGGTTCGACCGCCCCATCTACCACAGATACGCAGTATTTT.